The 28 T cell receptor beta chains below come from one sample, sequenced in a study of blood T cell repertoires in COVID-19. Repertoires were generated with immunoSEQ multiplex PCR, while TCRdb's copy carries only in-frame clones and drops some. The sample shows 300,000 to 400,000 clones, 88% of them seen only once. The sample was PBMCs or T cells enriched from blood (not recorded which). The receptors were gathered from a man aged 25-40 years who had recovered from COVID-19.

The chain uses TRBV6-5 and TRBJ1-5; D is ambiguous. CDR3 length: 16 residues. Trimming took 2 bases from V and 2 from J, leaving 13 bases between them. Germline V gene data show CDR1 as MNHEY and CDR2 as SVGAGI. CDR3: CASSYGQYYGNQPQHF. The CDR3 bases are TGTGCCAGCAGTTACGGTCAGTATTACGGCAATCAGCCCCAGCATTTT.

The chain recombines TRBV7-2 with TRBJ2-7; 10 bases map to TRBD2. The CDR3 has 15 amino acids. Germline loops: CDR1 SGHTA, CDR2 FQGNSA. V trimming: 5 bases; J trimming: 2 bases; junction bases outside the gene matches: 6. Here the CDR3 DNA reads TGTGCCAGCAGCGGGGCTAGCGGGAGAACCTACGAGCAGTACTTC. Translation: CASSGASGRTYEQYF.

The J gene is TRBJ2-5, the V gene TRBV5-1, with 9 nucleotides matching TRBD2. With V trimmed by 5 bases and J by 1 base, 9 bases remained unmatched. Per the germline V gene, CDR1 is SGHRS and CDR2 is YFSETQ. This CDR3 is built from 16 residues. The CDR3 nucleotides are TGCGCCAGCAGTTCCGTCAGCGGGGGGTCCCAAGAGACCCAGTACTTC. Protein sequence: CASSSVSGGSQETQYF.

V gene TRBV9 combines with J gene TRBJ1-3; 8 bases map to TRBD1. Germline values: CDR1 SGDLS, CDR2 YYNGEE. This CDR3 is 15 amino acids long. Trimming took 0 bases from V and 2 from J; bases not matched to a gene: 1. CDR3 nucleotide sequence: TGTGCCAGCAGCGTAGACAGGGGGACTGGAAACACCATATATTTT. Amino acids: CASSVDRGTGNTIYF.

The V call is TRBV6-1, the J call TRBJ2-7; D call uncertain. Trimming stripped 3 bases from V and 3 bases from J, with 3 bases between. Looked up from germline, CDR1 is MNHNS and CDR2 is SASEGT. The CDR3 is 11 amino acids. CDR3 bases: TGTGCCAGCAGTGACAACTACGAGCAGTACTTC. Residues: CASSDNYEQYF.

V is TRBV15 and J is TRBJ2-3; tentative D call: TRBD2 (6 bases). The germline V gene has CDR1 LNHNV and CDR2 YYDKDF (reference sequence). CDR3 length equals 13 residues. Trimming took off 3 bases at V and 2 bases at J, with 6 bases between the two ends. In nucleotides, the CDR3 is TGTGCCACCAGCAGGGGACTCACAGATACGCAGTATTTT. This translates into CATSRGLTDTQYF. Full variable domain (remainder filled in from reference TRBV15 and TRBJ2-3): DAMVIQNPRYQVTQFGKPVTLSCSQTLNHNVMYWYQQKSSQAPKLLFHYYDKDFNNEADTPDNFQSRRPNTSFCFLDIRSPGLGDTAMYLCATSRGLTDTQYFGPGTRLTVL.

The chain combines TRBV11-3 with TRBJ2-3, with 13 bases matching TRBD2. Per germline, CDR1 SGHNT and CDR2 YENEEA. The CDR3 has 17 amino acids. V shed 5 bases, J shed 0 bases, and the junction held 5 bases outside the gene matches. CDR3 DNA: TGTGCCAGCAGCGTCGGACTAGCGGGGGTTAGCACAGATACGCAGTATTTT. Its protein is CASSVGLAGVSTDTQYF.

The chain links TRBV7-8 to TRBJ1-2; unclear D gene. CDR3 length: 16 residues. Trimming shortened V by 3 bases and J by 4 bases, and 18 bases separated the two germline ends. Per germline, CDR1 SGHVS and CDR2 FQNEAQ. The CDR3 protein is CASSFGESPAGYGYTF. DNA for the CDR3: TGTGCCAGCAGCTTCGGGGAGTCCCCGGCGGGCTATGGCTACACCTTC.

This chain joins TRBV25-1 and TRBJ2-5; tentative D call: TRBD2 (5 bases). CDR1 and CDR2 (germline): MGHDK, SYGVNS. Deletions cut 11 bases from V and 1 base from J, with 11 bases between. CDR3 length: 12 amino acids. The CDR3 reads CAAKRSQETQYF. DNA of the CDR3: TGTGCCGCGAAGCGGAGCCAAGAGACCCAGTACTTC.

V usage is TRBV28 and J usage is TRBJ2-2; TRBD2 matches 7 bases. V shed 6 bases and J 0 bases; nucleotides not matched to a gene: 7. The CDR3 is made up of 16 amino acids. In germline, CDR1 is MDHEN, CDR2 SYDVKM. Here the CDR3 reads CASSPPGGSNTGELFF. CDR3 coding DNA: TGTGCCAGCAGCCCTCCGGGGGGTTCGAACACCGGGGAGCTGTTTTTT.

This clone came up once. This chain links TRBV5-1 with TRBJ2-1; D may be TRBD1 (5 bases). The CDR3 covers 12 residues. Germline V gene data show CDR1 as SGHRS and CDR2 as YFSETQ. With 0 bases removed from V and 8 bases from J, the gap between germline ends came to 6 bases. DNA of the CDR3: TGCGCCAGCAGCTTGGAAGGGGATGAGCAGTTCTTC. Amino acid sequence: CASSLEGDEQFF.

The gene calls are TRBV2 and TRBJ1-1; 10 nucleotides align to TRBD1. CDR1 and CDR2 (germline): SNHLY, FYNNEI. Unmatched junction bases numbered 9, after V lost 7 bases and J lost 4 bases. This CDR3 region has 15 residues. CDR3 loop: CASTDRGLGITEAFF. CDR3 DNA sequence: TGTGCCAGCACCGACAGGGGGCTGGGAATCACTGAAGCTTTCTTT.

The rearrangement links TRBV28 to TRBJ2-7; no clear D. Germline values: CDR1 MDHEN, CDR2 SYDVKM. The length of the CDR3 is 14 residues. Trimming stripped 6 bases from V and 5 bases from J, with 17 bases between. CDR3 DNA sequence: TGTGCCAGCAGCCCCGTTAGACAAGGTAACGAGCAGTACTTC. Its protein product is CASSPVRQGNEQYF. The full variable domain, completed using reference TRBV28 and TRBJ2-7, is DVKVTQSSRYLVKRTGEKVFLECVQDMDHENMFWYRQDPGLGLRLIYFSYDVKMKEKGDIPEGYSVSREKKERFSLILESASTNQTSMYLCASSPVRQGNEQYFGPGTRLTVT.

This chain uses TRBV4-2 with TRBJ1-2; no clear D gene. The CDR3 has 16 residues. Trimming left V 0 bases short and J 0 bases short, with 11 bases between. From germline, CDR1 is LGHNA and CDR2 YNFKEQ. CDR3 sequence reads: CASSQDPRRANYGYTF. The DNA of the CDR3 is TGTGCCAGCAGCCAAGATCCCCGTCGGGCTAACTATGGCTACACCTTC.

In its sample, this clone was seen once. This chain links TRBV7-2 with TRBJ1-5; 8 bases fit TRBD1. The CDR3 is 16 amino acids. CDR1 and CDR2 from the germline V gene are SGHTA and FQGNSA. The V gene end was trimmed by 8 bases and the J gene end by 0 bases; junction bases not matched to a gene: 9. The CDR3 here is CASGSQGGYSNQPQHF. The CDR3 nucleotides are TGTGCCAGCGGATCACAGGGGGGGTATAGCAATCAGCCCCAGCATTTT.

The chain employs TRBV24-1 and TRBJ1-4; 7 bases agree with TRBD1. The CDR3 is made up of 13 amino acids. J lost 6 bases, V lost 4 bases, and 1 base had no gene match. The germline gives CDR1 KGHDR, CDR2 SFDVKD. CDR3 in DNA: TGTGCCACCAGTGACAGGGGGGATGAAAAACTGTTTTTT. Encoded protein: CATSDRGDEKLFF.

The chain has TRBV19 and TRBJ1-4; tentative D call: TRBD1 (5 bases). CDR3 size: 17 residues. The germline CDR1 and CDR2 sequences are LNHDA and SQIVND (reference sequence). Trimming took off 3 bases at V and 7 bases at J, with 21 bases between the two ends. The CDR3 DNA sequence: TGTGCCAGTAGTATGATACATATCCGGACAAGCGTTGAAAAACTGTTTTTT. Its translation is CASSMIHIRTSVEKLFF.

As to this clone: One junction end disagrees with the germline gene, perhaps due to a read error. The CDR3 nucleotides read TGTGCCAGCAGTCCGGGACAGGGGGGTTTCGTGGTTTTT. It encodes CASSPGQGGFVVF. The gene calls are TRBV28 and TRBJ1-4; TRBD1 agrees at 11 bases. Germline values: CDR1 MDHEN, CDR2 SYDVKM. The CDR3 has 13 residues.

The rearrangement links TRBV4-2 to TRBJ1-6; perhaps TRBD1 as D (5 bases). CDR1 and CDR2 from the germline V gene are LGHNA and YNFKEQ. Trimming took off 7 bases at V and 1 base at J, with 20 bases between the two ends. CDR3 length: 18 residues. In DNA form, the CDR3 reads TGTGCCAGCACCCTCAGCGGGGGGGGTGGTTCCTATAATTCACCCCTCCACTTT. Amino acids: CASTLSGGGGSYNSPLHF.

V usage is TRBV15 and J usage is TRBJ1-1; D possibly corresponds to TRBD1 (6 bases). The V end lost 5 bases, the J end lost 6 bases, and 19 bases lay between the germline ends. The CDR3 is 15 amino acids. The germline CDR1 and CDR2 sequences are LNHNV and YYDKDF (reference sequence). The CDR3 bases are TGTGCCACCAGCGTGTCTAGCGGGGGCGGGGCTGAAGCTTTCTTT. Its protein is CATSVSSGGGAEAFF.

V usage is TRBV12-3 or TRBV12-4 and J usage is TRBJ1-2, with TRBD1 matching over 7 bases. The CDR3 consists of 12 residues. The V gene end was trimmed by 5 bases and the J gene end by 6 bases; junction bases not matched to a gene: 3. CDR3 region: CASSGTGDGYTF. The CDR3 region has the DNA TGTGCCAGCAGTGGAACAGGGGATGGCTACACCTTC.

This chain links TRBV3-1 (or the pseudogene TRBV3-2) with TRBJ1-5; no clear D gene. V was pared by 6 bases and J by 1 base, with 10 bases between. CDR1 and CDR2 (germline): LGHDT, YNNKEL (reference sequence). CDR3 length: 14 residues. CDR3 sequence reads: CASSEGGSNQPQHF. CDR3 nucleotide sequence: TGTGCCAGCAGTGAGGGAGGAAGCAATCAGCCCCAGCATTTT.

The rearrangement joins TRBV5-4 to TRBJ2-3; D call uncertain. V was cut by 1 base and J by 6 bases, with 12 bases left in between. This CDR3 has 14 residues. CDR1 and CDR2 (germline): SGHNT, YYREEE (reference sequence). The CDR3 sequence: CASSLSPGGDTQYF. CDR3 DNA: TGTGCCAGCAGCTTGAGTCCCGGTGGTGATACGCAGTATTTT.

V and J are TRBV28 and TRBJ1-2; D is uncertain. From germline, CDR1 is MDHEN and CDR2 SYDVKM. V lost 3 bases to trimming and J lost 3 bases, with 11 bases between them. The CDR3 is 14 amino acids. CDR3 sequence (DNA): TGTGCCAGCAGTTTGGCCGGGATTGACTATGGCTACACCTTC. Amino acid sequence: CASSLAGIDYGYTF.

This clone showed up just a few times. This chain connects TRBV2 to TRBJ2-7; 10 bases align to TRBD1. V trimming: 6 bases; J trimming: 2 bases; junction bases outside the gene matches: 7. The CDR3 extends over 15 amino acids. Germline-derived CDR1 and CDR2 are SNHLY and FYNNEI. CDR3: CASRDGQGDPYEQYF. The CDR3 bases are TGTGCCAGCAGAGACGGACAGGGGGACCCCTACGAGCAGTACTTC. The full variable domain, in which reference TRBV2 and TRBJ2-7 provide the parts outside the CDR3, is EPEVTQTPSHQVTQMGQEVILRCVPISNHLYFYWYRQILGQKVEFLVSFYNNEISEKSEIFDDQFSVERPDGSNFTLKIRSTKLEDSAMYFCASRDGQGDPYEQYFGPGTRLTVT.

The rearrangement joins TRBV7-8 to TRBJ1-5, with D possibly TRBD1 on 6 matching bases. The CDR3 runs 15 residues. V lost 3 bases, J lost 3 bases, and 12 bases lay in between. Germline V CDR1 and CDR2: SGHVS, FQNEAQ. CDR3 sequence reads: CASSLLTGPNQPQHF. In DNA, the CDR3 is TGTGCCAGCAGCTTGCTGACAGGACCCAATCAGCCCCAGCATTTT.

The V call is TRBV19, the J call TRBJ1-5; 7 nucleotides agree with TRBD1. V shed 3 bases and J 3 bases; nucleotides not matched to a gene: 5. Germline V CDR1 and CDR2: LNHDA, SQIVND (reference sequence). CDR3 length: 15 residues. The DNA for the CDR3 is TGTGCCAGTAGTATCGGGACAGCCGCCAATCAGCCCCAGCATTTT. Protein: CASSIGTAANQPQHF.

The chain uses TRBV4-1 and TRBJ1-3; possibly TRBD1 for D (5 bases). In germline, CDR1 is MGHRA, CDR2 YSYEKL. Trimming removed 2 bases from V and 0 bases from J, with 14 bases in between. This CDR3 is built from 17 residues. The CDR3 sequence: CASSQSESTVSGNTIYF. The CDR3 region has the DNA TGCGCCAGCAGCCAATCCGAATCGACAGTCTCTGGAAACACCATATATTTT.